Listed below are T cell receptor beta chains from one sample, sequenced in a study of PD-L1 blockade in urothelial cancer. Sequenced by immunoSEQ multiplex PCR; TCRdb stores in-frame clones only, minus some. In the table there are approximately 48,000 clones, approximately 86% of which are singletons. Sequenced here: PBMCs, sampled around atezolizumab (anti-PD-L1) treatment. These receptors were collected from a man aged 55 to 69 with urothelial cancer. Both conserved end residues are part of each CDR3. Each record gives: V gene, clone size, J gene, D gene, CDR3 DNA, CDR3 protein. The D gene is left open where the match is weak. Clone size is not always given. Where it is, it says once, few, many or a class for expanded clones.

v_gene: TRBV29-1
abundance: .
j_gene: TRBJ2-2
d_gene: .
CDR3nt: TGCAGCGTTGAAGACCAGACAGCGAACACCGGGGAGCTGTTTTTT
CDR3aa: CSVEDQTANTGELFF

v_gene: TRBV7-7
abundance: .
j_gene: TRBJ2-2
d_gene: .
CDR3nt: TGTGCTAGCAGCTTAGTAGCCACCGGGGAGCTGTTTTTT
CDR3aa: CASSLVATGELFF

v_gene: TRBV19
abundance: once
j_gene: TRBJ1-2
d_gene: TRBD1
CDR3nt: TGTGCCAGTAACACGGGACAGGGGGCGAACTATGGCTACACCTTC
CDR3aa: CASNTGQGANYGYTF

v_gene: TRBV19
abundance: .
j_gene: TRBJ2-3
d_gene: TRBD1
CDR3nt: TGTGCCAGTAGTACAACAGGGGGTCCGGATACGCAGTATTTT
CDR3aa: CASSTTGGPDTQYF

v_gene: TRBV7-6
abundance: .
j_gene: TRBJ2-7
d_gene: TRBD2
CDR3nt: TGTGCCAGCAGCTTAACCCCTCCCGGGACTAGCGGGTCCTACGAGCAGTACTTC
CDR3aa: CASSLTPPGTSGSYEQYF

v_gene: TRBV14
abundance: .
j_gene: TRBJ1-2
d_gene: TRBD1
CDR3nt: TGTGCCAGCAGCCGAATATCGGACAGGGCTAACTATGGCTACACCTTC
CDR3aa: CASSRISDRANYGYTF

v_gene: TRBV5-6
abundance: .
j_gene: TRBJ2-1
d_gene: TRBD1
CDR3nt: TGTGCCAGCAGATTGACAGGGGTCACAGACCAGAGCTCCTACAATGAGCAGTTCTTC
CDR3aa: CASRLTGVTDQSSYNEQFF

v_gene: TRBV6-6
abundance: once
j_gene: TRBJ2-7
d_gene: .
CDR3nt: TGTGCCAGCAGTTACGGGGCCGCAGGCCCCTACGAGCAGTACTTC
CDR3aa: CASSYGAAGPYEQYF

v_gene: TRBV13
abundance: .
j_gene: TRBJ2-7
d_gene: .
CDR3nt: TGTGCCAGCAGCCACTATGGGGACTTCTCCTACGAGCAGTACTTC
CDR3aa: CASSHYGDFSYEQYF

v_gene: TRBV10-2
abundance: .
j_gene: TRBJ2-3
d_gene: TRBD1
CDR3nt: TGCGCCAGCAGTGGTCCGGGACAGGGGGCGACAGATACGCAGTATTTT
CDR3aa: CASSGPGQGATDTQYF

v_gene: TRBV7-7
abundance: .
j_gene: TRBJ2-3
d_gene: .
CDR3nt: TGTGCTAGCAGCTTAGGGCCTAGCACAGATACGCAGTATTTT
CDR3aa: CASSLGPSTDTQYF

v_gene: TRBV11-3
abundance: .
j_gene: TRBJ2-3
d_gene: .
CDR3nt: TGTGCCAGCAGCTTAGATTGGAGAAACTGGAATACGCAGTATTTT
CDR3aa: CASSLDWRNWNTQYF

v_gene: TRBV19
abundance: .
j_gene: TRBJ2-1
d_gene: .
CDR3nt: TGTGCCAGTAGTTCTAGAATCTACAATGAGCAGTTCTTC
CDR3aa: CASSSRIYNEQFF

v_gene: TRBV11-1
abundance: once
j_gene: TRBJ2-5
d_gene: TRBD1
CDR3nt: TGTGCCAGCAGCTTGTTCTTCGGGACAGGGGGAAAAGAGACCCAGTACTTC
CDR3aa: CASSLFFGTGGKETQYF

v_gene: TRBV6-5
abundance: .
j_gene: TRBJ2-7
d_gene: TRBD2
CDR3nt: TGTGCCAGCAGTTACTCTAGCGGGGGGGGCTCCTACGAGCAGTACTTC
CDR3aa: CASSYSSGGGSYEQYF

v_gene: TRBV18
abundance: .
j_gene: TRBJ2-7
d_gene: TRBD2
CDR3nt: TGTGCCAGCTCACCGGCTAGCGGTCCTTACGAGCAGTACTTC
CDR3aa: CASSPASGPYEQYF

v_gene: TRBV28
abundance: once
j_gene: TRBJ2-7
d_gene: TRBD2
CDR3nt: TGTGCCAGCAGTCCTGGTGCAGCGGGAGGACTATATGAGCAGTACTTC
CDR3aa: CASSPGAAGGLYEQYF

v_gene: TRBV11-2
abundance: once
j_gene: TRBJ1-2
d_gene: .
CDR3nt: TGTGCCAGCACCCCAAGTGGGCGATTCTATGGCTACACCTTC
CDR3aa: CASTPSGRFYGYTF

v_gene: TRBV9
abundance: .
j_gene: TRBJ1-1
d_gene: .
CDR3nt: TGTGCCAGCGAAACGCAAGCCATGAACACTGAAGCTTTCTTT
CDR3aa: CASETQAMNTEAFF

v_gene: TRBV7-2
abundance: .
j_gene: TRBJ2-7
d_gene: .
CDR3nt: TGTGCCAGCAGCCGGGTCCTGGCGGAAGAGCAGTACTTC
CDR3aa: CASSRVLAEEQYF

v_gene: TRBV4-3
abundance: .
j_gene: TRBJ2-7
d_gene: TRBD2
CDR3nt: TGCGCCAGCAGCCAAGTTCACCTTACTAGCGGGAGCTCCTACGAGCAGTACTTC
CDR3aa: CASSQVHLTSGSSYEQYF

v_gene: TRBV6-4
abundance: .
j_gene: TRBJ2-2
d_gene: TRBD2
CDR3nt: TGTGCCAGCAGTGACCCGGGGTTTAGCGGGAGGAGTTTCGGGGAGCTGTTTTTT
CDR3aa: CASSDPGFSGRSFGELFF

v_gene: TRBV14
abundance: once
j_gene: TRBJ2-3
d_gene: .
CDR3nt: TGTGCCAGCAGCCAAACCGGCGGAGGATCCACAGATACGCAGTATTTT
CDR3aa: CASSQTGGGSTDTQYF

v_gene: TRBV19
abundance: .
j_gene: TRBJ1-1
d_gene: TRBD1
CDR3nt: TGTGCCAGTAGGTTAGGGGGCTGGACTGAAGCTTTCTTT
CDR3aa: CASRLGGWTEAFF

v_gene: TRBV29-1
abundance: .
j_gene: TRBJ1-1
d_gene: TRBD1
CDR3nt: TGCAGCGTCGACAGGGGTTCCGGCGGCCCTGAAGCTTTCTTT
CDR3aa: CSVDRGSGGPEAFF

v_gene: TRBV7-9
abundance: .
j_gene: TRBJ1-2
d_gene: .
CDR3nt: TGTGCCAGCAGCCCCCGGCAGGGGTACATCTATGGCTACACCTTC
CDR3aa: CASSPRQGYIYGYTF

v_gene: TRBV11-2
abundance: .
j_gene: TRBJ2-6
d_gene: .
CDR3nt: TGTGCCAGCAGGTTGACATCCGGGGCCAACGTCCTGACTTTC
CDR3aa: CASRLTSGANVLTF

v_gene: TRBV29-1
abundance: once
j_gene: TRBJ2-2
d_gene: TRBD2
CDR3nt: TGCAGCGTTGCTCGACTAGCGGGCTTCACCGGGGAGCTGTTTTTT
CDR3aa: CSVARLAGFTGELFF

v_gene: TRBV27
abundance: .
j_gene: TRBJ1-1
d_gene: TRBD1
CDR3nt: TGTGCCAGCCTACAGGGGAGGAGCACTGAAGCTTTCTTT
CDR3aa: CASLQGRSTEAFF

v_gene: TRBV7-8
abundance: .
j_gene: TRBJ1-2
d_gene: TRBD1
CDR3nt: TGTGCCAGCAGCTTCACAAAGGGGGCCCCCTATGGCTACACCTTC
CDR3aa: CASSFTKGAPYGYTF

v_gene: TRBV28
abundance: .
j_gene: TRBJ2-7
d_gene: .
CDR3nt: TGTGCCAGCACCTCGAAGGAGGAGCAGTACTTC
CDR3aa: CASTSKEEQYF

v_gene: TRBV30
abundance: .
j_gene: TRBJ1-4
d_gene: .
CDR3nt: TGTGCCTGGAGTGTACCAGTCGGGGTATCGGAAAAACTGTTTTTT
CDR3aa: CAWSVPVGVSEKLFF

v_gene: TRBV28
abundance: .
j_gene: TRBJ2-5
d_gene: TRBD1
CDR3nt: TGTGCCAGCAGTTTAGGACAGGGTCGACGGGAGACCCAGTACTTC
CDR3aa: CASSLGQGRRETQYF

v_gene: TRBV5-8
abundance: .
j_gene: TRBJ2-1
d_gene: TRBD2
CDR3nt: TGTGCCAGCAGGCCCGGACTAGCGGGGGATAATGAGCAGTTCTTC
CDR3aa: CASRPGLAGDNEQFF

v_gene: TRBV6-6
abundance: .
j_gene: TRBJ2-2
d_gene: .
CDR3nt: TGTGCCAGCAGTTATCGGAGCACCGGGGAGCTGTTTTTT
CDR3aa: CASSYRSTGELFF

v_gene: TRBV10-3
abundance: once
j_gene: TRBJ1-5
d_gene: TRBD1
CDR3nt: TGTGCCATCAGTGAGTCTGCCGGACAGGGCAATCAGCCCCAGCATTTT
CDR3aa: CAISESAGQGNQPQHF

v_gene: TRBV28
abundance: .
j_gene: TRBJ2-7
d_gene: .
CDR3nt: TGTGCGGCCCGGGGGTACTACGAGCAGTACTTC
CDR3aa: CAARGYYEQYF

v_gene: TRBV18
abundance: .
j_gene: TRBJ2-5
d_gene: .
CDR3nt: TGTGCCAGCTCACGATCTATGCAAGAGACCCAGTACTTC
CDR3aa: CASSRSMQETQYF

v_gene: TRBV18
abundance: .
j_gene: TRBJ2-7
d_gene: TRBD2
CDR3nt: TGTGCCAGCTCGGCGGGGACTAGCATATACGAGCAGTACTTC
CDR3aa: CASSAGTSIYEQYF

v_gene: TRBV7-2
abundance: once
j_gene: TRBJ2-1
d_gene: TRBD2
CDR3nt: TGTGCCAGCAGCCCCGTCCGCGGGGGAGCCTACAATGAGCAGTTCTTC
CDR3aa: CASSPVRGGAYNEQFF

v_gene: TRBV7-2
abundance: .
j_gene: TRBJ2-2
d_gene: TRBD2
CDR3nt: TGTGCCAGCAGCTTAATATCGACTAGCAACACCGGGGAGCTGTTTTTT
CDR3aa: CASSLISTSNTGELFF

v_gene: TRBV2
abundance: once
j_gene: TRBJ2-2
d_gene: TRBD2
CDR3nt: TGTGCCAGCAGGGGACTAGCGGGGGGTTACCCCGGGGAGCTGTTTTTT
CDR3aa: CASRGLAGGYPGELFF

v_gene: TRBV4-3
abundance: .
j_gene: TRBJ2-2
d_gene: TRBD2
CDR3nt: TGCGCCAGCAGCGAGGGACTAGCGGGAGGGCCGGCCGGGGAGCTGTTTTTT
CDR3aa: CASSEGLAGGPAGELFF

v_gene: TRBV27
abundance: .
j_gene: TRBJ1-2
d_gene: .
CDR3nt: TGTGCCAGCAGTGTTCTTGGGGCCTCTAACTATGGCTACACCTTC
CDR3aa: CASSVLGASNYGYTF

v_gene: TRBV5-1
abundance: .
j_gene: TRBJ1-2
d_gene: .
CDR3nt: TGCGCCAGCAGCTTGGGCCCCGCGGACTATGGCTACACCTTC
CDR3aa: CASSLGPADYGYTF

v_gene: TRBV9
abundance: .
j_gene: TRBJ2-1
d_gene: .
CDR3nt: TGTGCCAGCAGCGTAGCCGAGAGCTCCTACAATGAGCAGTTCTTC
CDR3aa: CASSVAESSYNEQFF

v_gene: TRBV7-9
abundance: .
j_gene: TRBJ1-2
d_gene: .
CDR3nt: TGTGCCAGCAGCTCCGGACACGTCTCGGGCTACACCTTC
CDR3aa: CASSSGHVSGYTF

v_gene: TRBV30
abundance: once
j_gene: TRBJ2-7
d_gene: TRBD2
CDR3nt: TGTGCCTGGAGCAGACTAGCGGTCTACGAGCAGTACTTC
CDR3aa: CAWSRLAVYEQYF

v_gene: TRBV28
abundance: .
j_gene: TRBJ2-7
d_gene: .
CDR3nt: TGTGCCAGCATCGGGGGACGGCGATACGAGCAGTACTTC
CDR3aa: CASIGGRRYEQYF

v_gene: TRBV18
abundance: .
j_gene: TRBJ1-5
d_gene: .
CDR3nt: TGTGCCAGCTCATCCACAGGGTTGGAGCCCCAGCATTTT
CDR3aa: CASSSTGLEPQHF

v_gene: TRBV18
abundance: .
j_gene: TRBJ1-2
d_gene: .
CDR3nt: TGTGCCAGCTCTGGACAGCAGGCTCGGACGGACTATGGCTACACCTTC
CDR3aa: CASSGQQARTDYGYTF

v_gene: TRBV9
abundance: .
j_gene: TRBJ1-1
d_gene: .
CDR3nt: TGTGCCAGCAGCCGTAGCGGGGGAAACACTGAAGCTTTCTTT
CDR3aa: CASSRSGGNTEAFF

v_gene: TRBV2
abundance: .
j_gene: TRBJ2-3
d_gene: TRBD2
CDR3nt: TGTGCCAGCAGTGGACGGCGGGGGGGCCGCACAGATACGCAGTATTTT
CDR3aa: CASSGRRGGRTDTQYF